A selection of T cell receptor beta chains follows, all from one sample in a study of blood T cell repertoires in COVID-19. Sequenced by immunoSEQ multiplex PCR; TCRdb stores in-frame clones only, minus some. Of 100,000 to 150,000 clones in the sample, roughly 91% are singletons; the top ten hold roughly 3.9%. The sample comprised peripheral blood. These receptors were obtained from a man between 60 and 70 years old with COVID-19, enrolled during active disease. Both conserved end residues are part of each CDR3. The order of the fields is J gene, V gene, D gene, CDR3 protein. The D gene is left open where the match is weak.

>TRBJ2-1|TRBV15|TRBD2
CATSSGAYNEQFF
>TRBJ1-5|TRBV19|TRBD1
CASSIKGTGGGQPQHF
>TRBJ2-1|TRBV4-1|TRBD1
CASSLRGTGGSYNEQFF
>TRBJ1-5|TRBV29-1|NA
CSVAGSQAQPQHF
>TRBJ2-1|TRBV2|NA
CASTKGTLSSYNEQFF
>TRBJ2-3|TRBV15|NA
CATRRGGDPSDTQYF
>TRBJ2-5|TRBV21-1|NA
CASSNIKYF
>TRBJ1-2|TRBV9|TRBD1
CASSETSNGQGAGYTF
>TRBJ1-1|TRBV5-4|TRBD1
CASSATGGMGEAFF
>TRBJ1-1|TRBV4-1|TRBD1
CASSQEGIGGQGVSEAFF
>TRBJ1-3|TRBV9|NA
CASSVGGAENTIYF
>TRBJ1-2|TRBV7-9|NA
CASSLVQQNYGYTF
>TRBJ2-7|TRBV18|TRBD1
CASSPGTDSSYEQYF
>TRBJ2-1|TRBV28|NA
CASSLSRLNEQFF
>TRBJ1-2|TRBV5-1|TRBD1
CASSLDATGDGYTF
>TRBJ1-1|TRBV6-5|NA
CAIPGTSGGITEAFF
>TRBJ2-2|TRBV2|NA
CASSEWQGNTGELFF
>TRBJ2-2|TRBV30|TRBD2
CAWAPSGGTGELFF
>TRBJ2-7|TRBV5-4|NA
CASSPAGSIDEQYF
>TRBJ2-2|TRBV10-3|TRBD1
CAISLYGQGPGGELFF
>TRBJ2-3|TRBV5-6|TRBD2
CASSQGLATDTQYF
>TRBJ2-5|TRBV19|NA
CASSIGGNQETQYF
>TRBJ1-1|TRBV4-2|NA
CASSQALAGEKAFF
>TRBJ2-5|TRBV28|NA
CASSPPAGQETQYF
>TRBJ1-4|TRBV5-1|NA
CASSPGPPATNEKLFF
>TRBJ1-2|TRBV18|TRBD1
CASSPGQGGYGYTF
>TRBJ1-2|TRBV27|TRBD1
CASSPLGTAPRYGYTF
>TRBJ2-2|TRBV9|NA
CASSTYVNTGELFF
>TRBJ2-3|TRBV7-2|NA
CASSLAGHSTDTQYF
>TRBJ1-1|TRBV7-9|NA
CASSRLQDEAFF
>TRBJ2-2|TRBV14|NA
CASSQARGGELFF
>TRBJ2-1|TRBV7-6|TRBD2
CASSSPSSGGGNEQFF
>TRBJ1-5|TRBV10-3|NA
CAISDPGGGINQPQHF
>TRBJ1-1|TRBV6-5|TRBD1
CASSYATGRNTEAFF
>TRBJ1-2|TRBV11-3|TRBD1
CANRDRGAGYTF
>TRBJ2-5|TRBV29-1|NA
CSVVDTGPETQYF
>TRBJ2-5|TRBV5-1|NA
CASSNFRAGDQETQYF
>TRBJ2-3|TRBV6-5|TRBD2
CASSYSLAGSDTQYF
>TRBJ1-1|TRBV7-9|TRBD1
CASSFIQGAGTEAFF
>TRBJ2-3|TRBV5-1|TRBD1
CASSSGTGGTDTQYF
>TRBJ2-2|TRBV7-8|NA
CASRSRTDQNTGELFF
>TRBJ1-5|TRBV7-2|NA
CASSSGQPGGSNQPQHF
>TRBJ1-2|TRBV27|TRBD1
CASSSPLGQGTRGYTF
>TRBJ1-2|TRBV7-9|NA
CASSSPGEHYGYTF
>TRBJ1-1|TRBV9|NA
CASSVGTSAEAFF
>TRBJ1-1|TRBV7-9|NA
CASSYTGMNTEAFF
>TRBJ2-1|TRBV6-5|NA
CASSRIVRSEQFF
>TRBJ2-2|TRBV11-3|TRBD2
CASSLLGGARTGELFF
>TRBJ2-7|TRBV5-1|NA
CASSFLAWSGGQYF
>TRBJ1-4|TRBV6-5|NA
CASSYSGTENEKLFF
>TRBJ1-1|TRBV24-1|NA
CATKNWNTEAFF
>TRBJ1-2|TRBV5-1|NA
CASSIDRNYGYTF
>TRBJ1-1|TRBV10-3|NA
CAIGTGRATEAFF
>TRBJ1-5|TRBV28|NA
CASRFIGGDIGQPQHF
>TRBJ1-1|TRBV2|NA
CASSDYPVGTEAFF
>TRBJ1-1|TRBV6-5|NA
CASSYEGDGEAFF